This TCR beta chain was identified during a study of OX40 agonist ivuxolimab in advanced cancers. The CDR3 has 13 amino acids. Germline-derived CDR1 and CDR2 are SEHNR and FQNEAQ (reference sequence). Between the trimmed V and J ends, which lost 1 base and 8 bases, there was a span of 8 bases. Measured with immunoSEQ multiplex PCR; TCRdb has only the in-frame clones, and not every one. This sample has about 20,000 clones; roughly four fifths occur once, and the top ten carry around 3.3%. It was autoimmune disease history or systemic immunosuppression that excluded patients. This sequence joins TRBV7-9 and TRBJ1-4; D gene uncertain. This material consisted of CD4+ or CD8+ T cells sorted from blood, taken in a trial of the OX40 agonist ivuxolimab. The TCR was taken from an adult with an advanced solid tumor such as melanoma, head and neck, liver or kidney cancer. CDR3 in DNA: TGTGCCAGCAGCTTAGTCCCTTCCGAAAAACTGTTTTTT. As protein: CASSLVPSEKLFF.